This TCR beta chain was identified in a study of cytomegalovirus exposure and HLA in healthy donors. Study-level background: Samples from HLA-typed donors yielded around 79 million unique TCRs in an early data release.

Researchers ran the PCR with 60 Vbeta and 13 Jbeta primers. TCRdb's copy holds only in-frame clones and misses some; the assay was immunoSEQ multiplex PCR. This sample carries hundreds of thousands of clones, 82% of them seen once, and the ten largest clones take about 6.1%. V lost 5 bases and J lost 4; bases outside the gene matches: 8. This CDR3 spans 15 amino acids. Per germline, CDR1 MGHDK and CDR2 SYGVNS. This chain links TRBV25-1 with TRBJ2-5; TRBD1 matches 9 bases. The sequence was obtained from a man aged 40-55 years in good health and CMV-seropositive. Source material: PBMCs. This CDR3 is CASSLTGGLLETQYF. In DNA form, the CDR3 reads TGTGCCAGCAGTCTTACAGGGGGCCTACTAGAGACCCAGTACTTC.